Below, one TCR beta chain is given with its context. Antigen unknown. A single record per CDR3 protein comes from TCRdb applying MiXCR to the 5' RACE reads. This sample yields approximately 500,000 distinct CDR3 sequences, of which about 15% are seen a single time; 0.35% to 0.45% belongs to the top ten. This sample was included in a study of identical twins. Study-wide findings and caveats: A cross-sectional statistical analysis, not follow-up of the same donors, supported the conclusions.

Trimming shortened V by 5 bases and J by 4 bases, and 7 bases separated the two germline ends. The CDR3 has 12 residues. A further study also used this sample, focusing on yellow fever vaccine responses in identical twins.

This clonotype was obtained from a woman aged 18-29 years in good health. Material for sequencing was CD4+ T cells sorted from blood. The rearrangement uses TRBV12-3 or TRBV12-4 and TRBJ2-3, with D hard to call. The CDR3 protein is CASSRRSDTQYF. The DNA of the CDR3 is TGTGCCAGCAGTCGGAGATCAGATACGCAGTATTTT.